The 28 T cell receptor beta chains presented below share a single source sample, sequenced in a study of early T cells in non-severe SARS-CoV-2 infection. One entry per CDR3 protein, called by TCRdb with MiXCR from the 5' RACE reads. The sample includes fewer than 55,000 distinct CDR3 sequences, roughly 9.2% of them seen just once. What was sequenced was whole blood. These receptors were obtained from an adult who was a healthcare worker with PCR-confirmed SARS-CoV-2 infection or an uninfected control (not recorded which).

V is TRBV7-3 and J is TRBJ1-1; a weak D match, TRBD1 (6 bases). The V end was cut by 4 bases, the J end by 5 bases, with 14 bases between. Germline assignment: CDR1 SGHTA and CDR2 FQGTGA. The CDR3 runs to 14 residues. The CDR3 nucleotides read TGTGCCAGCAGCTCCTCGACAGGCACAACTGAAGCTTTCTTT. As protein: CASSSSTGTTEAFF.

This clonotype was seen at least ten times. The chain recombines TRBV4-2 with TRBJ1-4, with D perhaps TRBD1 (5 bases). CDR1 is LGHNA, CDR2 YNFKEQ, per germline. V was pared by 2 bases and J by 0 bases, with 13 bases between. This CDR3 has 17 residues. CDR3: CASSQLRTGATNEKLFF. The CDR3 nucleotides read TGTGCCAGCAGCCAACTCAGAACAGGTGCAACTAATGAAAAACTGTTTTTT.

The chain employs TRBV12-5 and TRBJ2-7; TRBD1 matches at 9 bases. From germline, CDR1 is LGHNT and CDR2 FRNRAP. The CDR3 extends over 16 amino acids. V lost 1 base and J lost 7; bases outside the gene matches: 11. The CDR3: CASGLARQGGYYEQYF. CDR3 in DNA: TGTGCTAGTGGTTTGGCGCGACAGGGGGGCTACTATGAGCAGTACTTC.

This clonotype was picked up a small number of times. The rearrangement links TRBV7-2 to TRBJ2-3; the match to TRBD2 covers 7 bases. This CDR3 is 14 amino acids long. V was clipped by 6 bases and J by 4 bases; unmatched bases: 7. The germline V gene encodes CDR1 SGHTA and CDR2 FQGNSA. CDR3 nucleotide sequence: TGTGCCAGCAGGCCGGGACTAATCTCAGATACGCAGTATTTT. Its translation is CASRPGLISDTQYF.

This clonotype appeared a few times. The chain couples TRBV4-3 to TRBJ2-7; unclear D gene. Germline CDR1 and CDR2: LGHNA and YSLEER. V lost 0 bases, J lost 2 bases, and 11 bases lay in between. This CDR3 has 15 amino acids. Here the CDR3 reads CASSQDGTGTYEQYF. The DNA for the CDR3 is TGCGCCAGCAGCCAAGACGGTACTGGAACCTACGAGCAGTACTTC.

The table lists this clonotype with a count of one. J is TRBJ2-7 and V is TRBV12-1; the D call of TRBD1 is as the table states it, not checked on the DNA. TRBV12-1 corresponds to a pseudogene. CDR3 size: 13 residues. The CDR3 sequence: CASSFFRPYEQYF. DNA for the CDR3: TGTGCCAGCAGCTTTTTTCGCCCGTACGAGCAGTACTTC.

This clonotype was counted many times. CDR3 region: CASSSSFSGGAGETQYF. Written as DNA, the CDR3 is TGCGCCAGCAGCTCTTCTTTTAGCGGGGGGGCCGGAGAGACCCAGTACTTC. The chain carries TRBV5-1 and TRBJ2-5; TRBD2 agrees at 11 bases. The germline V gene encodes CDR1 SGHRS and CDR2 YFSETQ. This CDR3 has 17 residues. Trimming took 3 bases from V and 4 from J; bases not matched to a gene: 11.

This clonotype showed up many times. The chain joins TRBV7-2 to TRBJ2-2; perhaps TRBD2 as D (6 bases). Germline CDR1 reads SGHTA; CDR2 reads FQGNSA. Trimming took off 3 bases at V and 0 bases at J, with 11 bases between the two ends. The CDR3 extends over 16 amino acids. The CDR3 nucleotides read TGTGCCAGCAGCTTCAACGGGGGTTCGAACACCGGGGAGCTGTTTTTT. Protein sequence: CASSFNGGSNTGELFF.

This clonotype was observed many times. The chain couples TRBV12-5 to TRBJ2-1; a possible D gene is TRBD1 (5 bases). V dropped 0 bases and J dropped 5 bases, with 11 bases sitting between them. There are 15 residues in the CDR3. Germline CDR1 and CDR2: LGHNT and FRNRAP. The CDR3 loop is CASGLVSGWDNEQFF. In DNA form, the CDR3 reads TGTGCTAGTGGTTTGGTGTCAGGGTGGGACAATGAGCAGTTCTTC.

This sequence joins TRBV7-2 and TRBJ2-3; D is ambiguous. V was cut by 5 bases and J by 4 bases, with 4 bases left in between. There are 11 residues in the CDR3. Germline lookup yields CDR1 SGHTA and CDR2 FQGNSA. The CDR3 is CASSQSDTQYF. CDR3 sequence (DNA): TGTGCCAGCAGCCAGTCAGATACGCAGTATTTT.

This clonotype appeared many times. The CDR3 DNA follows: TGTGCCAGCTCACCGGGGCCGAGCTCTGGGGCCAACGTCCTGACTTTC. Residues: CASSPGPSSGANVLTF. This rearrangement joins TRBV18 to TRBJ2-6; tentatively, D is TRBD1 (5 bases). The CDR3 consists of 16 residues. CDR1 and CDR2 from the germline V gene are KGHSH and LQKENI. The V gene lost 3 bases and the J gene lost 0 bases, with 9 bases spanning the gap.

This clonotype was counted ten times or more. J is TRBJ2-1 and V is TRBV3-1; possibly TRBD2 for D (5 bases). The CDR3 runs to 17 residues. With 0 bases removed from V and 0 bases from J, the gap between germline ends came to 12 bases. Looked up from germline, CDR1 is LGHDT and CDR2 is YNNKEL (reference sequence). CDR3 sequence: CASSQEEGIPSYNEQFF. CDR3 bases: TGTGCCAGCAGCCAAGAAGAGGGCATACCCTCCTACAATGAGCAGTTCTTC.

This clonotype was counted many times. The chain is built from TRBV20-1 and TRBJ2-5; no firm D call. Per germline, CDR1 DFQATT and CDR2 SNEGSKA (reference sequence). The CDR3 length is 11 residues. The V end was cut by 5 bases, the J end by 3 bases, with 7 bases between. CDR3 DNA sequence: TGCAGTGCTGTGAGGAAAGAGACCCAGTACTTC. It yields the protein CSAVRKETQYF.

V gene TRBV7-8 combines with J gene TRBJ2-7; 14 bases are a match to TRBD2. Germline lookup yields CDR1 SGHVS and CDR2 FQNEAQ. After removal of 5 bases from V and 7 bases from J, the junction contained 10 bases not matched to a gene. CDR3 length: 16 residues. In DNA form, the CDR3 reads TGTGCCAGCAGCCGTGTCATGGGACTAGCGGGGGAGGAGCAGTACTTC. As protein: CASSRVMGLAGEEQYF.

This clonotype was observed a handful of times. The rearrangement uses TRBV7-3 and TRBJ1-3; maybe TRBD1 (6 bases). V lost 4 bases to trimming and J lost 2 bases, with 12 bases between them. Per the germline V gene, CDR1 is SGHTA and CDR2 is FQGTGA. The CDR3 length is 15 residues. In DNA form, the CDR3 reads TGTGCCAGCAGCTCTACCGACAGGACTGGAAACACCATATATTTT. Amino acid sequence: CASSSTDRTGNTIYF. Supplemented by reference TRBV7-3 and TRBJ1-3, the full variable domain reads GAGVSQTPSNKVTEKGKYVELRCDPISGHTALYWYRQSLGQGPEFLIYFQGTGAADDSGLPNDRFFAVRPEGSVSTLKIQRTERGDSAVYLCASSSTDRTGNTIYFGEGSWLTVV.

This clonotype came up many times. This chain joins TRBV3-1 and TRBJ2-4; D is ambiguous. The germline V gene has CDR1 LGHDT and CDR2 YNNKEL (reference sequence). The V and J ends lost 0 bases and 7 bases respectively, with 7 bases between them. The CDR3 consists of 13 residues. CDR3 residues: CASSQDPHNIQYF. For the CDR3, the DNA is TGTGCCAGCAGCCAAGACCCTCACAACATTCAGTACTTC. Based on the CDR3 plus reference TRBV3-1 and TRBJ2-4, the full variable domain is DTAVSQTPKYLVTQMGNDKSIKCEQNLGHDTMYWYKQDSKKFLKIMFSYNNKELIINETVPNRFSPKSPDKAHLNLHINSLELGDSAVYFCASSQDPHNIQYFGAGTRLSVL.

This clonotype was detected ten times or more. CDR3 DNA: TGTGCCAGCAGTTTGGAACAGGGGTTATCTAATGAAAAACTGTTTTTT. It yields the protein CASSLEQGLSNEKLFF. The rearrangement links TRBV27 to TRBJ1-4; 7 bases line up with TRBD1. In germline, CDR1 is MNHEY, CDR2 SMNVEV (reference sequence). The CDR3 consists of 16 residues. V was clipped by 3 bases and J by 3 bases; unmatched bases: 7.

This clonotype was recorded at least ten times. The V call is TRBV7-9, the J call TRBJ2-3; the D gene is possibly TRBD2 (5 bases). V was clipped by 2 bases and J by 2 bases, with 17 bases between them. CDR1 SEHNR and CDR2 FQNEAQ come from the germline V gene (reference sequence). CDR3 size: 17 residues. The CDR3, as DNA: TGTGCCAGCAGCTTAAAAGGAGGCCCCGGCTCCACAGATACGCAGTATTTT. This encodes CASSLKGGPGSTDTQYF.

This sequence joins TRBV28 and TRBJ1-5, with D tentatively TRBD1 (6 bases). V shed 9 bases and J shed 4 bases, with 19 bases lying between them. Germline assignment: CDR1 MDHEN and CDR2 SYDVKM. The CDR3 extends over 15 amino acids. DNA of the CDR3: TGTGCCAGTTTAACCACAGGGCACGGTAATCAGCCCCAGCATTTT. As protein: CASLTTGHGNQPQHF.

In its sample, this clonotype was seen many times. The CDR3 DNA reads TGCAGTGCTGGTTCACCAAGCGGGAGGTCTAGCACAGATACGCAGTATTTT. It encodes CSAGSPSGRSSTDTQYF. The chain links TRBV20-1 to TRBJ2-3, with TRBD2 matching 9 bases. The CDR3 is 17 amino acids. The germline V gene encodes CDR1 DFQATT and CDR2 SNEGSKA (reference sequence). Trimming at V came to 5 bases and at J to 0 bases, leaving 12 bases not matched to a gene.

In its sample, this clonotype was seen many times. CDR3 protein: CASSPPGGNEQFF. The CDR3 DNA reads TGTGCCAGCAGCCCCCCGGGGGGCAATGAGCAGTTCTTC. J is TRBJ2-1 and V is TRBV7-3, with 7 bases identical to TRBD2. Germline-derived CDR1 and CDR2 are SGHTA and FQGTGA. The CDR3 runs to 13 residues. Trimming removed 5 bases from V and 6 bases from J; junction bases left unmatched: 4.

This clonotype was picked up many times. The chain recombines TRBV19 with TRBJ1-5; maybe TRBD1 (6 bases). V was clipped by 7 bases and J by 0 bases, with 13 bases between them. This CDR3 contains 15 residues. In germline, CDR1 is LNHDA, CDR2 SQIVND (reference sequence). CDR3 in DNA: TGTGCCAGTACCGAGGACAGCCTTAGCAATCAGCCCCAGCATTTT. Translating it yields CASTEDSLSNQPQHF.

This clonotype was counted at least ten times. V is TRBV7-3 and J is TRBJ1-1; D is possibly TRBD1 (5 bases). V lost 7 bases, J lost 6 bases, and 18 bases lay in between. From germline, CDR1 is SGHTA and CDR2 FQGTGA. The CDR3 is made up of 14 amino acids. CDR3 protein: CASKSMGGNSEAFF. CDR3 sequence (DNA): TGTGCCAGCAAATCAATGGGGGGAAACTCTGAAGCTTTCTTT.

The chain recombines TRBV28 with TRBJ2-1; D is perhaps TRBD2 (6 bases). Trimming removed 4 bases from V and 7 bases from J, with 14 bases in between. The CDR3 is made up of 14 amino acids. Germline-derived CDR1 and CDR2 are MDHEN and SYDVKM. The CDR3 bases are TGTGCCAGCAGTTCATGGGACTCCCAGAATGAGCAGTTCTTC. Its translation: CASSSWDSQNEQFF.

This clonotype was recorded at least ten times. The chain has TRBV5-4 and TRBJ2-2, with 8 bases that match TRBD1. The V gene end was trimmed by 4 bases and the J gene end by 5 bases; junction bases not matched to a gene: 7. Germline loops: CDR1 SGHNT, CDR2 YYREEE (reference sequence). The CDR3 has 15 residues. The CDR3 DNA is TGTGCCAGCAGCAAGACAGGGGTAGGAACCGGGGAGCTGTTTTTT. It yields the protein CASSKTGVGTGELFF.

This clonotype was counted many times. This sequence joins TRBV7-2 and TRBJ1-4, with D tentatively TRBD1 (6 bases). Germline CDR1 reads SGHTA; CDR2 reads FQGNSA. CDR3 length equals 13 residues. Trimming left V 5 bases short and J 8 bases short, with 12 bases between. The CDR3 DNA reads TGTGCCAGCAGCCTGGACAGCCGAGAAAAACTGTTTTTT. This translates into CASSLDSREKLFF.

This clonotype was detected ten times or more. This chain connects TRBV7-2 to TRBJ2-1, with a tentative D call TRBD1 (6 bases). This CDR3 comprises 14 residues. Trimming removed 1 base from V and 7 bases from J, with 11 bases in between. Germline values: CDR1 SGHTA, CDR2 FQGNSA. CDR3 in DNA: TGTGCCAGCAGCTTAGAGGGGGAGCTAAATGAGCAGTTCTTC. This codes for CASSLEGELNEQFF.

The chain carries TRBV6-6 and TRBJ1-6, with a tentative D call TRBD1 (5 bases). Germline V lookup: CDR1 MNHNY, CDR2 SVGAGI (reference sequence). The CDR3 extends over 15 amino acids. The ends were cut back, 0 bases at V and 7 bases at J, with 10 bases in the middle. The CDR3 spells CASSYSTEDNSPLHF. CDR3 nucleotides: TGTGCCAGCAGTTACTCGACAGAAGACAATTCACCCCTCCACTTT.